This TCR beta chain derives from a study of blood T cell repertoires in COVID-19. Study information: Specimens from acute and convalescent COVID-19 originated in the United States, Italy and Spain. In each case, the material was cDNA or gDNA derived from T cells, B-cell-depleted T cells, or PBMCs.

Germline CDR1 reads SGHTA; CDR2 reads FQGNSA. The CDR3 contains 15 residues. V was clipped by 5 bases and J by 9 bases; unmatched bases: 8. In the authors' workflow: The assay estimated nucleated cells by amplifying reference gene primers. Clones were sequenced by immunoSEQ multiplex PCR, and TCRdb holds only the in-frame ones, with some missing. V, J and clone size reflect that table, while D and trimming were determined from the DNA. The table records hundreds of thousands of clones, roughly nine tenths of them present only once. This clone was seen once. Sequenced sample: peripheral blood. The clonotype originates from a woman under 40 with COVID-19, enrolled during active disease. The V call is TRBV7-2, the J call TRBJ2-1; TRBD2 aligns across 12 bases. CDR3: CASSLILAGGAEQFF. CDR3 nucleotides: TGTGCCAGCAGCCTAATACTAGCGGGGGGTGCTGAGCAGTTCTTC.